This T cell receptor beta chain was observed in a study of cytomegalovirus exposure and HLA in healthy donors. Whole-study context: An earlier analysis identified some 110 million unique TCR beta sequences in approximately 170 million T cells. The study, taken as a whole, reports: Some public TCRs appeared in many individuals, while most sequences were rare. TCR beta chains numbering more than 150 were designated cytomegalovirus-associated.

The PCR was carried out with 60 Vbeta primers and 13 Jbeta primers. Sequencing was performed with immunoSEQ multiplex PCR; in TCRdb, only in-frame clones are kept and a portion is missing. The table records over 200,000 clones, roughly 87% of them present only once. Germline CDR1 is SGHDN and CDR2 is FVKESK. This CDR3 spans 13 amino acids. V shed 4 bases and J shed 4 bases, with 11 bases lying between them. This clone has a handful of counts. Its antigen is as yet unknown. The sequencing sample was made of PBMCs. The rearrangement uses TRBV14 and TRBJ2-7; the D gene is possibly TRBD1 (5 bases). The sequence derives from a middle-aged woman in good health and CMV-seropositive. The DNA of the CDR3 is TGTGCCAGCAGCCGAGACAGATCTTACGAGCAGTACTTC. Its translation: CASSRDRSYEQYF.